A single TCR beta chain is shown here with its context. This sample was taken from a study of blood T cell repertoires in COVID-19. The overall study: Sites across the United States, Italy and Spain contributed samples from acute and convalescent COVID-19. T cells, B-cell-depleted T cells, or PBMCs supplied cDNA or gDNA.

The CDR3 sequence is 16 residues long. Trimming took off 4 bases at V and 0 bases at J, with 13 bases between the two ends. Germline loops: CDR1 LNHDA, CDR2 SQIVND (reference sequence). Per the study methods: From reference gene primer amplification, estimates of nucleated cell counts were derived. Using immunoSEQ multiplex PCR, the repertoire was profiled, and TCRdb retains in-frame clones only, with some absent. The V and J calls and clone size come from that table; D and trimming were worked out from the DNA. The table includes approximately 330,000 clones, 70% to 90% detected once. This TCR was sampled from a woman in her 50s with active or convalescent COVID-19. The sequenced sample was peripheral blood. The chain combines TRBV19 with TRBJ1-5; a weak D match, TRBD1 (5 bases). The CDR3 loop is CASSTSTDLSNQPQHF. The CDR3 DNA reads TGTGCCAGTAGTACCTCGACAGACCTTAGCAATCAGCCCCAGCATTTT.